The rows below give T cell receptor beta chains drawn from one sample of a study of blood T cell repertoires in COVID-19. Data came from immunoSEQ multiplex PCR; TCRdb stores just in-frame clones and leaves some out. The sample carries approximately 140,000 clones, around 90% recorded once. The sequenced material came from peripheral blood. These receptor sequences come from a man aged 55 to 69 with active or convalescent COVID-19. CDR3s include the opening cysteine and the closing phenylalanine or tryptophan. D genes are given only for firm matches. A row's size may be missing; if present it is once, few, many or a size class.

V gene	J gene	clone size	D gene	CDR3 protein	CDR3 DNA
TRBV6-5	TRBJ1-2	NA	NA	CASSRERDYGYTF	TGTGCCAGCAGTCGAGAGAGAGACTATGGCTACACCTTC
TRBV28	TRBJ1-1	NA	NA	CASSLPPGHTEAFF	TGTGCCAGCAGTTTACCCCCAGGGCACACTGAAGCTTTCTTT
TRBV7-9	TRBJ1-4	NA	NA	CASSLRQSATNEKLFF	TGTGCCAGCAGCTTGCGACAGTCTGCAACTAATGAAAAACTGTTTTTT
TRBV28	TRBJ2-7	NA	TRBD2	CASSPRTSGRAYEQYF	TGTGCCAGCAGTCCACGGACTAGCGGGAGGGCTTACGAGCAGTACTTC
TRBV19	TRBJ2-5	NA	NA	CASSLLVGLQETQYF	TGTGCCAGTAGTCTCCTAGTAGGACTCCAAGAGACCCAGTACTTC
TRBV6-5	TRBJ1-2	NA	NA	CASSYSVNYGYTF	TGTGCCAGCAGTTATTCCGTCAACTATGGCTACACCTTC
TRBV7-7	TRBJ2-5	NA	NA	CASSLGRGETQYF	TGTGCTAGCAGCTTAGGACGGGGAGAGACCCAGTACTTC
TRBV5-6	TRBJ2-4	NA	TRBD2	CASSRSGRNIQYF	TGTGCCAGCAGCCGGAGCGGGAGAAACATTCAGTACTTC
TRBV6-1	TRBJ2-7	NA	NA	CASSEAGFGASYEQYF	TGTGCCAGCAGTGAAGCGGGGTTTGGGGCCTCCTACGAGCAGTACTTC
TRBV3-1/TRBV3-2	TRBJ2-7	once	TRBD1	CASSQVDRGYEQYF	TGTGCCAGCAGCCAAGTTGACAGGGGGTACGAGCAGTACTTC
TRBV27	TRBJ1-1	NA	NA	CASSLLQGGEAFF	TGTGCCAGCAGTTTATTACAGGGCGGTGAAGCTTTCTTT
TRBV29-1	TRBJ2-7	NA	TRBD1	CSAEGGTGRGEQYF	TGCAGCGCCGAGGGCGGGACAGGGAGAGGCGAGCAGTACTTC
TRBV19	TRBJ2-1	few	TRBD2	CASSSSGTRGYNEQFF	TGTGCCAGTAGTAGTTCCGGGACTAGAGGTTACAATGAGCAGTTCTTC
TRBV5-8	TRBJ2-6	NA	NA	CASSRHFSGANVLTF	TGTGCCAGCAGCCGTCACTTCTCTGGGGCCAACGTCCTGACTTTC
TRBV7-2	TRBJ2-1	once	TRBD2	CASSTSGKSSYNEQFF	TGTGCCAGCAGCACTAGCGGGAAGAGCTCCTACAATGAGCAGTTCTTC
TRBV12-3/TRBV12-4	TRBJ2-4	NA	TRBD1	CASRGTENIQYF	TGTGCCAGCAGGGGGACAGAAAACATTCAGTACTTC
TRBV5-1	TRBJ2-1	NA	TRBD2	CASSRVELAGFKSYNEQFF	TGCGCCAGCAGCCGGGTGGAACTAGCGGGATTCAAGTCCTACAATGAGCAGTTCTTC
TRBV27	TRBJ2-1	NA	TRBD2	CASSLARNSGRVGNEQFF	TGTGCCAGCAGTTTAGCTAGAAACAGCGGGAGGGTGGGCAATGAGCAGTTCTTC
TRBV28	TRBJ2-1	NA	TRBD2	CASSLWVAGADNEQFF	TGTGCCAGCAGTTTATGGGTAGCGGGAGCGGACAATGAGCAGTTCTTC
TRBV28	TRBJ1-2	NA	NA	CASSLQGFGYTF	TGTGCCAGCAGTTTACAGGGATTTGGCTACACCTTC
TRBV27	TRBJ2-3	NA	NA	CASSFEREGTDTQYF	TGTGCCAGCAGTTTCGAACGGGAAGGCACAGATACGCAGTATTTT
TRBV2	TRBJ2-2	once	TRBD2	CARDRVEAGGPGELFF	TGTGCCAGAGACAGGGTTGAAGCGGGAGGGCCGGGGGAGCTGTTTTTT
TRBV28	TRBJ2-1	NA	TRBD2	CASSLGASGRMEQFF	TGTGCCAGCAGTTTAGGAGCTAGCGGGAGGATGGAGCAGTTCTTC
TRBV19	TRBJ2-2	NA	NA	CASSIERGGTGELFF	TGTGCCAGTAGTATAGAAAGGGGGGGAACCGGGGAGCTGTTTTTT
TRBV6-1	TRBJ1-1	once	NA	CASSEFGRAEAFF	TGTGCCAGCAGTGAATTCGGCAGGGCTGAAGCTTTCTTT
TRBV12-3/TRBV12-4	TRBJ2-7	NA	NA	CASRRQDLGEQYF	TGTGCCAGCAGGCGACAGGATTTGGGTGAGCAGTACTTC
TRBV5-1	TRBJ2-5	NA	NA	CASREAETQYF	TGCGCCAGCAGGGAGGCGGAGACCCAGTACTTC
TRBV5-1	TRBJ1-1	NA	NA	CASSLGGGTEAFF	TGCGCCAGCTCCTTGGGGGGAGGCACTGAAGCTTTCTTT
TRBV28	TRBJ2-7	NA	TRBD1	CASTGPGQINYEQYF	TGTGCCAGCACCGGACCGGGACAGATAAACTACGAGCAGTACTTC
TRBV2	TRBJ2-2	NA	NA	CASSEVSSGTGELFF	TGTGCCAGCAGTGAAGTGAGTAGCGGTACCGGGGAGCTGTTTTTT
TRBV24-1	TRBJ2-7	NA	TRBD2	CATSDASRGGDGNEQYF	TGTGCCACCAGTGACGCCTCACGGGGGGGGGACGGAAACGAGCAGTACTTC
TRBV7-9	TRBJ1-1	NA	NA	CASSYGGNTEAFF	TGTGCCAGCAGCTACGGGGGGAACACTGAAGCTTTCTTT
TRBV6-5	TRBJ2-1	NA	NA	CASTRGRSYNEQFF	TGTGCCAGCACCAGGGGTCGCTCCTACAATGAGCAGTTCTTC
TRBV5-8	TRBJ2-7	NA	NA	CASNSVGTYEQYF	TGTGCCAGCAACTCCGTCGGGACCTACGAGCAGTACTTC
TRBV28	TRBJ1-2	NA	TRBD1	CASNSGQDYGYTF	TGTGCCAGCAACTCGGGACAGGACTATGGCTACACCTTC
TRBV19	TRBJ1-2	once	NA	CASSIVGGGDGYTF	TGTGCCAGTAGTATCGTTGGGGGGGGCGACGGCTACACCTTC
TRBV7-3	TRBJ2-1	NA	TRBD2	CASSPPSGSPNEQFF	TGTGCCAGCAGCCCCCCTAGCGGGAGCCCCAATGAGCAGTTCTTC
TRBV18	TRBJ2-1	NA	TRBD1	CASSPAGQGLNEQFF	TGTGCCAGCTCACCCGCGGGACAGGGCCTCAATGAGCAGTTCTTC
TRBV12-3/TRBV12-4	TRBJ1-1	NA	NA	CASRVRGNTEAFF	TGTGCCAGCAGGGTTAGGGGAAACACTGAAGCTTTCTTT
TRBV3-1/TRBV3-2	TRBJ1-2	NA	TRBD1	CASSQGSGGNYGYTF	TGTGCCAGCAGCCAAGGGTCAGGGGGGAACTATGGCTACACCTTC